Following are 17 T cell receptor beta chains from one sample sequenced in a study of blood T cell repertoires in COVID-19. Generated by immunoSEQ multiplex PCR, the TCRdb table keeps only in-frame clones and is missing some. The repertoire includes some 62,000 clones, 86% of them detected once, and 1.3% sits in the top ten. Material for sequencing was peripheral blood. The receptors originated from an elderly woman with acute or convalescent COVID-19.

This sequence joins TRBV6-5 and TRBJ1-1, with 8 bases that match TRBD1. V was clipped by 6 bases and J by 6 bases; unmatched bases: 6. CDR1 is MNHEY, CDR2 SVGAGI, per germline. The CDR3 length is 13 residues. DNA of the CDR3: TGTGCCAGCAGGCCTGGGACAGGCCCTGAAGCTTTCTTT. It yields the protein CASRPGTGPEAFF.

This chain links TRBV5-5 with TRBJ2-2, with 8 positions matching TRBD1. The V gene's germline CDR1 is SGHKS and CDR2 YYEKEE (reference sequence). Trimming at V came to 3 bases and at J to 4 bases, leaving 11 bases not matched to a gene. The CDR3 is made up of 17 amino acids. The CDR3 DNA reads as TGTGCCAGCAGCTACAAGGACAGGGTATCGGGCACCGGGGAGCTGTTTTTT. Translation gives CASSYKDRVSGTGELFF.

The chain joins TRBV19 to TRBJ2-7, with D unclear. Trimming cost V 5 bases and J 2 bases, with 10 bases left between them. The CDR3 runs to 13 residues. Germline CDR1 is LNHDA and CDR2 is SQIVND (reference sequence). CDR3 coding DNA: TGTGCCAGTAGTCAGGCCGATACCTACGAGCAGTACTTC. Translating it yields CASSQADTYEQYF.

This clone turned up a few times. CDR3 nucleotides: TGCGCCAGCAGCTTGGGACAGGGGGCTGCAACTAATGAAAAACTGTTTTTT. It encodes CASSLGQGAATNEKLFF. The chain is built from TRBV5-1 and TRBJ1-4; 10 nucleotides align to TRBD1. V lost 0 bases and J lost 0; bases outside the gene matches: 2. The CDR3 totals 17 residues. Per germline, CDR1 SGHRS and CDR2 YFSETQ. Looking up the rest from reference TRBV5-1 and TRBJ1-4 gives the full variable domain: KAGVTQTPRYLIKTRGQQVTLSCSPISGHRSVSWYQQTPGQGLQFLFEYFSETQRNKGNFPGRFSGRQFSNSRSEMNVSTLELGDSALYLCASSLGQGAATNEKLFFGSGTQLSVL.

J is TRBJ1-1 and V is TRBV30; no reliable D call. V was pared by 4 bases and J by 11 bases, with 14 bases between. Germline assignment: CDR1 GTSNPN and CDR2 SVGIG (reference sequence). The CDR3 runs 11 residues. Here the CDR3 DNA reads TGTGCCTGGACCGGGTCTCAAATGGCTTTCTTT. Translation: CAWTGSQMAFF.

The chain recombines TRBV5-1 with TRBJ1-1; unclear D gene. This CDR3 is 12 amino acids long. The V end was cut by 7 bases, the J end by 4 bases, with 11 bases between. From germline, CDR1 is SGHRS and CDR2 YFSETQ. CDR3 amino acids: CASDGGGTEAFF. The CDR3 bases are TGCGCCAGCGATGGAGGAGGCACTGAAGCTTTCTTT.

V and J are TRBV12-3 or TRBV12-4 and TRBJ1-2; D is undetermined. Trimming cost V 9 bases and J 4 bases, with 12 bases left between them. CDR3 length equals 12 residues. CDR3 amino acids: CASSQNPYGYTF. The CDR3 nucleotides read TGTGCCAGTTCGCAGAACCCCTATGGCTACACCTTC.

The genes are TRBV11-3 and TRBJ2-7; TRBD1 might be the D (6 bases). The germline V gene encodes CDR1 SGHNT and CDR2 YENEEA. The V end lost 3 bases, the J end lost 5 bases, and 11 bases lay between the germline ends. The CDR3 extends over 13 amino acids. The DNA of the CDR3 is TGTGCCAGCAGCTTGGGGTGGGACAACGAGCAGTACTTC. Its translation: CASSLGWDNEQYF.

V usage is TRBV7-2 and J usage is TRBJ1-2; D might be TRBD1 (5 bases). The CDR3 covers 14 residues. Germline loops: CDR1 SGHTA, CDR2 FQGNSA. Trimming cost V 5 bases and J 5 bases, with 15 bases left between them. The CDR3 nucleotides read TGTGCCAGCAGCAACTCCCAGGGTCGGTATGGCTACACCTTC. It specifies CASSNSQGRYGYTF.

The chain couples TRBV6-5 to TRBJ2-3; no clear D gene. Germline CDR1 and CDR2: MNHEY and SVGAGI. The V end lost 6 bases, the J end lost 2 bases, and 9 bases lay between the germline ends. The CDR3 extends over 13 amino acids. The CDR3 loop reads CASSLQLTDTQYF. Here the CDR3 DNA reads TGTGCCAGCAGCTTACAGCTCACAGATACGCAGTATTTT.

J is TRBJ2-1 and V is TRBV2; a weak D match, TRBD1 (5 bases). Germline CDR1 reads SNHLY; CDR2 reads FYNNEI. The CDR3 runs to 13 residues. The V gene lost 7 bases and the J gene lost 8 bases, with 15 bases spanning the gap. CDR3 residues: CASTLRWGDEQFF. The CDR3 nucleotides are TGTGCCAGCACCCTTAGGTGGGGCGATGAGCAGTTCTTC.

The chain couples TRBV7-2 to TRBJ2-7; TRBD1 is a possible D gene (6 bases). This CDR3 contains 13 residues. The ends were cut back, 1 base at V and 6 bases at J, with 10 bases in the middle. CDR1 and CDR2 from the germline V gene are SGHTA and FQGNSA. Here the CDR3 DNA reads TGTGCCAGCAGCTTAGACAGGGCCAGCGAGCAGTACTTC. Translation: CASSLDRASEQYF. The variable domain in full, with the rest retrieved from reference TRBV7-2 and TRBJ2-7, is GAGVSQSPSNKVTEKGKDVELRCDPISGHTALYWYRQSLGQGLEFLIYFQGNSAPDKSGLPSDRFSAERTGGSVSTLTIQRTQQEDSAVYLCASSLDRASEQYFGPGTRLTVT.

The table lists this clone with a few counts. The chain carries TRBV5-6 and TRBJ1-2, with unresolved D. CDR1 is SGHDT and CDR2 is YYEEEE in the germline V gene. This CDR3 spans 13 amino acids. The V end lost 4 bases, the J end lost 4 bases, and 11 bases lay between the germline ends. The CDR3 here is CASSLEPVYGYTF. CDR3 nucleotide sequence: TGTGCCAGCAGCCTCGAGCCGGTCTATGGCTACACCTTC.

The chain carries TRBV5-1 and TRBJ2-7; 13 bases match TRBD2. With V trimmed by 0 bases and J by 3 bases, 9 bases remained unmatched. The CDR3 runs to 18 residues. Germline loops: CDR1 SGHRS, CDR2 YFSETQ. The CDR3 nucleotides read TGCGCCAGCAGCTTGGCCGCGACTAGCGGGGGGTCCGGCTACGAGCAGTACTTC. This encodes CASSLAATSGGSGYEQYF. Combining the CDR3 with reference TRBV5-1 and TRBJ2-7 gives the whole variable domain KAGVTQTPRYLIKTRGQQVTLSCSPISGHRSVSWYQQTPGQGLQFLFEYFSETQRNKGNFPGRFSGRQFSNSRSEMNVSTLELGDSALYLCASSLAATSGGSGYEQYFGPGTRLTVT.

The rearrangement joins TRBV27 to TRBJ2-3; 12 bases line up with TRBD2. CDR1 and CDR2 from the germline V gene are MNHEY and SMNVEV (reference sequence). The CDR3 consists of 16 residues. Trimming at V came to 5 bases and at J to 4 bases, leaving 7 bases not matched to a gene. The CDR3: CASSVRLAGVADTQYF. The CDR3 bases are TGTGCCAGCAGTGTCAGACTAGCGGGAGTCGCAGATACGCAGTATTTT.

CDR3 in amino acids: CASSPRDRGDTGELFF. The CDR3 bases are TGTGCCAGCTCACCAAGGGACAGGGGAGACACCGGGGAGCTGTTTTTT. The chain employs TRBV18 and TRBJ2-2, with 10 positions matching TRBD1. Per germline, CDR1 KGHSH and CDR2 LQKENI. With 2 bases clipped from V and 3 bases from J, the junction kept 3 bases outside the gene matches. This CDR3 region has 16 residues.

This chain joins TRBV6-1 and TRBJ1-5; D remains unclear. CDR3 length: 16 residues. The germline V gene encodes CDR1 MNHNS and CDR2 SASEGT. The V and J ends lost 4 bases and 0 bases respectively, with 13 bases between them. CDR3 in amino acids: CASSGSGQYSNQPQHF. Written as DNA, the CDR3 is TGTGCCAGCAGTGGAAGTGGCCAGTATAGCAATCAGCCCCAGCATTTT.